The 3 T cell receptor beta chains below all came from one sample that was sequenced in a study of blood T cell repertoires in COVID-19. The data were produced by immunoSEQ multiplex PCR, yet TCRdb's version contains in-frame clones alone and is incomplete. Of 250,000 to 300,000 clones in the sample, more than 85% were seen once. The material sequenced was peripheral blood. These receptor sequences come from a man aged 18 to 35 with active or convalescent COVID-19.

The chain combines TRBV10-2 with TRBJ1-3; TRBD1 agrees at 9 bases. This CDR3 comprises 14 residues. Germline V gives CDR1 WSHSY, CDR2 SAAADI. V was pared by 7 bases and J by 1 base, with 2 bases of the junction left unmatched. The CDR3 spells CASTDRGSGNTIYF. DNA of the CDR3: TGCGCCAGCACCGACAGGGGGTCTGGAAACACCATATATTTT.

This chain uses TRBV18 with TRBJ2-1; no firm D call. The CDR3 consists of 13 residues. V dropped 5 bases and J dropped 8 bases, with 13 bases sitting between them. Germline-derived CDR1 and CDR2 are KGHSH and LQKENI. CDR3 in amino acids: CASSFHRLDEQFF. CDR3 nucleotides: TGTGCCAGCTCATTCCACCGGTTGGATGAGCAGTTCTTC.

This chain uses TRBV19 with TRBJ1-1; possible D gene TRBD1, 6 bases. The germline V gene has CDR1 LNHDA and CDR2 SQIVND (reference sequence). V lost 5 bases, J lost 2 bases, and 15 bases lay in between. This CDR3 has 15 residues. The DNA of the CDR3 is TGTGCCAGTAGTTCCCCCGGGACACCTAACACTGAAGCTTTCTTT. Translating it yields CASSSPGTPNTEAFF.